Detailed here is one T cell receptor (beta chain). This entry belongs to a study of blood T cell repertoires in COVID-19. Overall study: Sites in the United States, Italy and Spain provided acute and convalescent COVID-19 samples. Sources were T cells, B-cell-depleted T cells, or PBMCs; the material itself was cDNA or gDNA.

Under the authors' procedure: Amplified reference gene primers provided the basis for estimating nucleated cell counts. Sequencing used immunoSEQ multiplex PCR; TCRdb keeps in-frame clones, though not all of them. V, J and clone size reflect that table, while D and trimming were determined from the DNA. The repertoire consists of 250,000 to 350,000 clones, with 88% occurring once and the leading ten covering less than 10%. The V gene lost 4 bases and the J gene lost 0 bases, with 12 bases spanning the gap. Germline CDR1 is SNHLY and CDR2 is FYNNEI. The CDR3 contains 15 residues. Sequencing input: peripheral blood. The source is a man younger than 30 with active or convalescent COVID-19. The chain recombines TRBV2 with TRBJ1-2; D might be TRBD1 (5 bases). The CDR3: CASSVEFRANYGYTF. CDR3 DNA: TGTGCCAGCAGTGTAGAGTTCAGGGCTAACTATGGCTACACCTTC.